This section outlines one T cell receptor beta chain sequence together with its context. Antigen: not known. The sample comes from a study of cytomegalovirus exposure and HLA in healthy donors. Study-level findings and limits: The study put 150 to 200 TCR beta chains on its list as cytomegalovirus-associated. Subsequent analysis found a tendency for first-cohort TCR clusters to co-occur within the roughly 130 validation repertoires.

Sequencing was performed with immunoSEQ multiplex PCR; in TCRdb, only in-frame clones are kept and a portion is missing. The sample shows 110,000 to 150,000 clones, 80% to 90% of them seen only once. CDR1 and CDR2 from the germline V gene are SGHRS and YFSETQ. The V gene end was trimmed by 3 bases and the J gene end by 0 bases; junction bases not matched to a gene: 12. The length of the CDR3 is 18 residues. The chain recombines TRBV5-1 with TRBJ2-3; the match to TRBD2 covers 8 bases. The sequence was obtained from a woman aged 25 to 39 in good health and CMV-seronegative. The sequencing sample was made of PBMCs. The CDR3 region is CASSSGRRGAQSTDTQYF. The CDR3 nucleotides are TGCGCCAGCAGCTCCGGAAGGCGGGGGGCCCAAAGCACAGATACGCAGTATTTT.